Presented here are 30 T cell receptor beta chains from one specimen sequenced in a study of human T cells and chemical hapten exposure. Time point in this sample: patch test 2, 6 weeks after DPC sensitization. Treatment described: therapeutic diphenylcyclopropenone sensitization with weekly scalp DPC. TCRdb re-analysed the RACE reads in MiXCR, keeping a single row per CDR3 protein. Seen here are 95,000 or so distinct CDR3 sequences, approximately 10% observed once, and the top ten hold 3% to 4%. Sequenced here: whole blood, sampled in connection with sensitization to the hapten diphenylcyclopropenone (DPC). These receptors were collected from a woman in her thirties or forties with alopecia areata. Some clones in this sample may be carry-over from other donors' samples.

The chain has TRBV28 and TRBJ2-7; 8 bases align to TRBD2. The V gene end was trimmed by 1 base and the J gene end by 6 bases; junction bases not matched to a gene: 11. CDR3 length equals 16 residues. In germline, CDR1 is MDHEN, CDR2 SYDVKM. CDR3 protein: CASSLSGTRVFSEQYF. The CDR3 DNA follows: TGTGCCAGCAGTTTATCAGGGACTAGGGTCTTCTCCGAGCAGTACTTC.

The chain carries TRBV18 and TRBJ2-2; tentatively, D is TRBD2 (5 bases). The V and J ends lost 5 bases and 5 bases respectively, with 12 bases between them. Germline assignment: CDR1 KGHSH and CDR2 LQKENI. This CDR3 region has 14 residues. The CDR3 here is CASSGGLETGELFF. The CDR3 nucleotides are TGTGCCAGCTCAGGAGGTCTCGAAACCGGGGAGCTGTTTTTT.

This clonotype occurred many times. The chain has TRBV7-2 and TRBJ1-2; weak D call: TRBD1 (6 bases). Germline V gives CDR1 SGHTA, CDR2 FQGNSA. V was shortened by 7 bases and J by 1 base, with 16 bases between the two germline ends. This CDR3 has 15 amino acids. The CDR3 is CASNSMGGHNYGYTF. The CDR3 nucleotides read TGTGCCAGCAACTCGATGGGGGGGCATAACTATGGCTACACCTTC.

This clonotype was seen only a few times. The chain is built from TRBV28 and TRBJ1-5; unclear D gene. Per the germline V gene, CDR1 is MDHEN and CDR2 is SYDVKM. V lost 7 bases to trimming and J lost 0 bases, with 13 bases between them. The CDR3 extends over 15 amino acids. DNA for the CDR3: TGTGCCAGCACTACCGGTGGGGTTAGCAATCAGCCCCAGCATTTT. Translated: CASTTGGVSNQPQHF. The full variable domain, rest sourced from reference TRBV28 and TRBJ1-5, is DVKVTQSSRYLVKRTGEKVFLECVQDMDHENMFWYRQDPGLGLRLIYFSYDVKMKEKGDIPEGYSVSREKKERFSLILESASTNQTSMYLCASTTGGVSNQPQHFGDGTRLSIL.

This clonotype was seen at least ten times. The chain's CDR3 is CAWSPRGGYTF. CDR3 sequence (DNA): TGTGCCTGGAGTCCCCGGGGAGGCTACACCTTC. The V gene is TRBV30, the J gene TRBJ1-2; D call uncertain. CDR1 is GTSNPN, CDR2 SVGIG, per germline (reference sequence). V lost 2 bases to trimming and J lost 8 bases, with 9 bases between them. The CDR3 is 11 amino acids.

This clonotype was recorded a few times. This chain uses TRBV6-5 with TRBJ1-4, with 8 positions matching TRBD1. Per the germline V gene, CDR1 is MNHEY and CDR2 is SVGAGI. The CDR3 is 14 residues long. V lost 6 bases and J lost 6; bases outside the gene matches: 6. The CDR3 reads CASSSGGVYEKLFF. The DNA of the CDR3 is TGTGCCAGCAGCTCAGGGGGCGTATATGAAAAACTGTTTTTT.

This chain uses TRBV20-1 with TRBJ2-2, with 7 bases matching TRBD2. The germline CDR1 and CDR2 sequences are DFQATT and SNEGSKA (reference sequence). The CDR3 spans 15 residues. V trimming: 0 bases; J trimming: 6 bases; junction bases outside the gene matches: 7. The DNA of the CDR3 is TGCAGTGCTAGAGACTCCGCCGGGGGGTCCGGGGAGCTGTTTTTT. Translated, it gives CSARDSAGGSGELFF.

This chain uses TRBV5-1 with TRBJ1-2, with D perhaps TRBD1 (6 bases). There are 13 residues in the CDR3. Per germline, CDR1 SGHRS and CDR2 YFSETQ. V lost 0 bases to trimming and J lost 8 bases, with 11 bases between them. The CDR3 DNA reads as TGCGCCAGCAGCTTGGATGGAGGGGGAGGCTACACCTTC. Its protein is CASSLDGGGGYTF.

The chain has TRBV29-1 and TRBJ2-1; tentatively, D is TRBD1 or TRBD2 (5 bases each). Per germline, CDR1 SQVTM and CDR2 ANQGSEA. V was clipped by 4 bases and J by 0 bases, with 13 bases between them. This CDR3 region has 15 residues. CDR3 nucleotides: TGCAGCGTTGGGGGACCGAGGACCTCCTACAATGAGCAGTTCTTC. This translates into CSVGGPRTSYNEQFF.

Ten or more counts support this clonotype. The CDR3 region has the DNA TGCGCCAGCAGCACGGAGGGGACGGGTCCCCTCGAGCAGTACTTC. Translating gives CASSTEGTGPLEQYF. This sequence joins TRBV5-1 and TRBJ2-7; TRBD2 might be the D (6 bases). The CDR3 spans 15 residues. Looked up from germline, CDR1 is SGHRS and CDR2 is YFSETQ. Trimming removed 4 bases at V and 6 bases at J, with 20 bases between.

The chain recombines TRBV5-4 with TRBJ2-7, with a tentative D call TRBD2 (6 bases). Germline-derived CDR1 and CDR2 are SGHNT and YYREEE (reference sequence). V lost 0 bases and J lost 2, with 24 bases in between. CDR3 size: 19 residues. The CDR3 coding sequence is TGTGCCAGCAGCTTGGAGCCCGGTAACGCTGGAGGGCCAACCTACGAGCAGTACTTC. Its protein product is CASSLEPGNAGGPTYEQYF. The full variable domain, with the rest looked up from reference TRBV5-4 and TRBJ2-7, is ETGVTQSPTHLIKTRGQQVTLRCSSQSGHNTVSWYQQALGQGPQFIFQYYREEENGRGNFPPRFSGLQFPNYSSELNVNALELDDSALYLCASSLEPGNAGGPTYEQYFGPGTRLTVT.

This clonotype was seen a handful of times. The V and J genes are TRBV20-1 and TRBJ2-3, with TRBD2 matching 7 bases. Germline CDR1 is DFQATT and CDR2 is SNEGSKA (reference sequence). Trimming took 5 bases from V and 3 from J; bases not matched to a gene: 11. The CDR3 runs to 15 residues. Here the CDR3 reads CSAGGGASITDTQYF. The CDR3 DNA follows: TGCAGTGCTGGGGGAGGGGCCTCTATAACAGATACGCAGTATTTT.

The chain uses TRBV29-1 and TRBJ1-5; no definite D call. The CDR3 length is 13 residues. Trimming removed 1 base from V and 7 bases from J, with 11 bases in between. Per the germline V gene, CDR1 is SQVTM and CDR2 is ANQGSEA. For the CDR3, the DNA is TGCAGCGTTGAAGTGAGGGAAGGCCAGCCCCAGCATTTT. Translation gives CSVEVREGQPQHF.

There are many counts of this clonotype. V usage is TRBV11-2 and J usage is TRBJ2-1; 12 nucleotides align to TRBD2. Looked up from germline, CDR1 is SGHAT and CDR2 is FQNNGV. CDR3 length: 17 residues. J was trimmed by 7 bases and V by 1 base; bases with no gene match: 8. The chain's CDR3 is CASSLGLLAGGWNEQFF. The CDR3 DNA reads as TGTGCCAGCAGCTTAGGCCTCCTAGCGGGAGGGTGGAATGAGCAGTTCTTC.

This clonotype occurred once. Compared with germline, one end of the junction differs, possibly owing to a read error. The rearrangement links TRBV5-1 to TRBJ2-1; TRBD1 aligns across 7 bases. Germline assignment: CDR1 SGHRS and CDR2 YFSETQ. The CDR3 length is 14 residues. CDR3: CASSLDRMRAERFF. CDR3 DNA sequence: TGCGCCAGCAGCCTGGACAGGATGAGGGCTGAGCGGTTCTTC.

The chain combines TRBV29-1 with TRBJ1-5, with TRBD1 as a possible D gene (5 bases). CDR3 length: 13 residues. Germline V CDR1 and CDR2: SQVTM, ANQGSEA. The CDR3 loop reads CSASGARGQPQHF. CDR3 nucleotide sequence: TGCAGTGCCTCCGGGGCGAGGGGTCAGCCCCAGCATTTT. The variable domain in full, completed from reference TRBV29-1 and TRBJ1-5, reads SAVISQKPSRDICQRGTSLTIQCQVDSQVTMMFWYRQQPGQSLTLIATANQGSEATYESGFVIDKFPISRPNLTFSTLTVSNMSPEDSSIYLCSASGARGQPQHFGDGTRLSIL.

This clonotype was recorded a few times. The V call is TRBV20-1, the J call TRBJ2-5, with 9 positions matching TRBD1. V gave up 5 bases and J gave up 5 bases; unmatched junction bases: 9. Germline CDR1 reads DFQATT; CDR2 reads SNEGSKA (reference sequence). The CDR3 length is 14 residues. The CDR3 region has the DNA TGCAGTGCTGGGGGGACAGGGCGGCGGGAGACCCAGTACTTC. As protein: CSAGGTGRRETQYF.

This clonotype was counted ten times or more. This chain connects TRBV4-3 to TRBJ2-3, with 7 positions matching TRBD1. The CDR3 contains 16 residues. Germline V gene lookup returns CDR1 LGHNA and CDR2 YSLEER. V lost 0 bases to trimming and J lost 5 bases; unmatched junction nucleotides: 8. As DNA, the CDR3 is TGCGCCAGCAGCCAAGACGAAAGGGGGCAGGTAGATACGCAGTATTTT. Its protein is CASSQDERGQVDTQYF.

The chain uses TRBV24-1 and TRBJ1-1; no clear D gene. Germline-derived CDR1 and CDR2 are KGHDR and SFDVKD. The CDR3 runs to 14 residues. The V and J ends lost 1 base and 1 base respectively, with 6 bases between them. The CDR3 nucleotides are TGTGCCACCAGTGATTTTCCTGAGAACACTGAAGCTTTCTTT. Its translation is CATSDFPENTEAFF.

Only a few counts were recorded for this clonotype. V and J are TRBV6-6 and TRBJ1-5; 10 positions agree with TRBD1. CDR3 length: 17 amino acids. Germline V gene lookup returns CDR1 MNHNY and CDR2 SVGAGI (reference sequence). The trim removed 2 bases at V and 5 bases at J, leaving 9 bases unmatched. CDR3 protein: CASSYGRDRGPYQPQHF. In nucleotides, the CDR3 is TGTGCCAGCAGTTACGGCCGGGACAGGGGACCTTATCAGCCCCAGCATTTT.

This chain links TRBV20-1 with TRBJ1-3; D is ambiguous. The CDR3 consists of 13 residues. V shed 3 bases and J shed 0 bases, with 6 bases lying between them. CDR1 DFQATT and CDR2 SNEGSKA come from the germline V gene (reference sequence). CDR3 sequence: CSASVLSGNTIYF. The CDR3 DNA reads TGCAGTGCTAGTGTACTCTCTGGAAACACCATATATTTT.

This clonotype was counted between two and nine times. The chain uses TRBV29-1 and TRBJ2-5; 9 bases are shared with TRBD2. The V segment lost 6 bases and the J segment 4 bases; nucleotides outside the gene matches: 9. The V gene's germline CDR1 is SQVTM and CDR2 ANQGSEA. The CDR3 spans 14 residues. The CDR3 reads CSVRRASGIETQYF. In DNA form, the CDR3 reads TGCAGCGTACGACGGGCTAGCGGGATAGAGACCCAGTACTTC.

The rearrangement uses TRBV29-1 and TRBJ2-3; 9 bases are a match to TRBD1. Germline CDR1 SQVTM, CDR2 ANQGSEA. The junction had 9 bases not matched to a gene; V was cut back by 6 bases and J by 5 bases. The length of the CDR3 is 14 residues. Here the CDR3 DNA reads TGCAGCGTCGGGACTGGACAGGGGAAAGATACGCAGTATTTT. It is translated as CSVGTGQGKDTQYF.

This clonotype was detected ten times or more. This sequence joins TRBV20-1 and TRBJ2-3, with 11 bases identical to TRBD2. This CDR3 has 18 residues. J was trimmed by 1 base and V by 0 bases; bases with no gene match: 9. Looked up from germline, CDR1 is DFQATT and CDR2 is SNEGSKA (reference sequence). The CDR3 here is CSARDSSGRARGTDTQYF. CDR3 in DNA: TGCAGTGCTAGAGATAGTAGCGGGAGGGCCAGGGGCACAGATACGCAGTATTTT.

This clonotype came up a few times. The chain is built from TRBV6-2 or TRBV6-3 and TRBJ2-7; D gene unclear. The V end was cut by 7 bases, the J end by 1 base, with 11 bases between. Looked up from germline, CDR1 is MNHEY and CDR2 is SVGEGT. CDR3 length equals 13 residues. CDR3 loop: CASIQSGSYEQYF. CDR3 DNA: TGTGCCAGCATTCAAAGTGGATCCTACGAGCAGTACTTC.

This chain uses TRBV20-1 with TRBJ2-4; D perhaps matches TRBD2 (5 bases). The ends were cut back, 6 bases at V and 6 bases at J, with 15 bases in the middle. Germline CDR1 is DFQATT and CDR2 is SNEGSKA (reference sequence). The CDR3 totals 13 residues. CDR3 sequence reads: CSATPDSRNIQYF. CDR3 nucleotide sequence: TGCAGTGCGACACCGGACTCTCGAAACATTCAGTACTTC.

This clonotype occurred many times. The CDR3 nucleotides are TGTGCCTACACAAAAGGGGGCCTTAAGGCCAAAAACATTCAGTACTTC. Translation: CAYTKGGLKAKNIQYF. This sequence joins TRBV30 and TRBJ2-4, with 7 nucleotides matching TRBD1. CDR3 length: 16 amino acids. Germline values: CDR1 GTSNPN, CDR2 SVGIG (reference sequence). V trimming: 7 bases; J trimming: 1 base; junction bases outside the gene matches: 13.

This clonotype showed up many times. The V gene is TRBV19, the J gene TRBJ1-5; D remains unclear. Germline V gene lookup returns CDR1 LNHDA and CDR2 SQIVND (reference sequence). The germline V and J ends were trimmed by 3 bases and 2 bases, with 11 bases remaining between them. CDR3 size: 15 residues. CDR3 nucleotides: TGTGCCAGTAGTATCGGGATCTTAGGCAATCAGCCCCAGCATTTT. Its protein product is CASSIGILGNQPQHF.

There are many counts of this clonotype. This chain joins TRBV12-3 or TRBV12-4 and TRBJ2-7, with 10 bases aligning to TRBD1. CDR3 length: 14 residues. The V segment lost 7 bases and the J segment 3 bases; nucleotides outside the gene matches: 6. CDR3 region: CASTWGQGRYEQYF. The CDR3 nucleotides are TGTGCCAGCACCTGGGGACAGGGGCGCTACGAGCAGTACTTC.

The CDR3 DNA reads as TGTGCCAGCAGTCCAACAGGGGGATGGATCGATACGCAGTATTTT. It translates to CASSPTGGWIDTQYF. The chain is built from TRBV6-2 or TRBV6-3 and TRBJ2-3, with 8 nucleotides matching TRBD1. Germline CDR1 reads MNHEY; CDR2 reads SVGEGT. The ends lost 5 bases at V and 6 bases at J; junction bases unmatched: 10. The CDR3 extends over 15 amino acids.